This TCR beta chain was captured in a study of shared clonotypes between healthy human individuals. Study as a whole: Three CD4 naive, three CD4 memory, two CD8 naive and one CD8 memory plate were used per donor. Regarding the study as a whole: Clonotype sharing across a few donors was observed for about 4.8% of naive CD4 clonotypes.

Worth noting for this clone: Its antigen is unknown.

It was at deep level that the assay was run. Some clones are missing from TCRdb's copy, which holds only in-frame ones; the method was immunoSEQ multiplex PCR. The table shows over a million clones, with around 82% occurring only once. V dropped 3 bases and J dropped 2 bases, with 8 bases sitting between them. CDR3 length equals 13 residues. The germline gives CDR1 SNHLY, CDR2 FYNNEI. The rearrangement uses TRBV2 and TRBJ2-7; D remains ambiguous. The specimen sequenced was memory CD4+ T cells from PBMCs. Stated subset: CD45RA-negative fraction. The source of this sequence is a young man in good health. Some clones in this sample may be carry-over from other donors' samples. The CDR3 DNA is TGTGCCAGCAGTGAGGTGGGAACCTACGAGCAGTACTTC. Protein: CASSEVGTYEQYF.